This record covers a single T cell receptor (beta chain). The data were obtained in a study of beta chain features in type 1 diabetes. TCRB transcripts that were expressed got sequenced, as all of the isolated RNA had been reverse transcribed. TCRdb's copy holds only in-frame clones and misses some; the assay was immunoSEQ multiplex PCR. This sample has around 340,000 clones, with around 19% found just once. Trimming cost V 0 bases and J 2 bases; bases outside gene matches: 1. This CDR3 is 14 amino acids long. The germline V gene encodes CDR1 SGHNT and CDR2 YYREEE (reference sequence). The rearrangement joins TRBV5-4 to TRBJ2-5; 7 bases are a match to TRBD2. Sequences were obtained from naive CD4+ T cells from blood. This clonotype was sampled from a woman under 30 in good health. The CDR3 DNA is TGTGCCAGCAGCTTGGGGACTAGGCAAGAGACCCAGTACTTC. Residues: CASSLGTRQETQYF.